A selection of T cell receptor beta chains follows, all from one sample in a study of T-cell reconstitution after alpha-beta-depleted transplantation in children. TCRdb redid the calling of the PCR reads with MiXCR, one entry per CDR3 protein. This sample yields a few hundred thousand distinct CDR3 sequences, of which roughly a quarter are seen a single time; around 4.8% belongs to the top ten. This sample comprised PBMCs, mostly from graft donor cells, obtained 360 days after TCRalphabeta/CD19-depleted stem cell transplant. All receptors come from a female patient between 2 and 15 years old who had a stem cell transplant for congenital amegakaryocytic thrombocytopenia, so the T cells may come from the graft donor. Each CDR3 is given without its conserved first and last residue.

CDR3 protein: SALGSATQYEQY
V gene: TRBV29-1

CDR3 protein: ATSRGVYGSTDTQY
V gene: TRBV15

CDR3 protein: ATSDSVGRTGELF
V gene: TRBV24-1

CDR3 protein: ASSYSNRGYEQY
V gene: TRBV6-5

CDR3 protein: ASSFRTGGPYNEQF
V gene: TRBV23-1

CDR3 protein: ATASQGNEQF
V gene: TRBV6-6

CDR3 protein: ASIGTGGKRSNQPQH
V gene: TRBV19

CDR3 protein: SAAGTSGDTQY
V gene: TRBV20-1

CDR3 protein: SVDPTGKDYGYT
V gene: TRBV29-1

CDR3 protein: ASSQRQGAGNTIY
V gene: TRBV4-1

CDR3 protein: ASSPDRVRGEQF
V gene: TRBV3-1

CDR3 protein: ASSPGTGDWQETQY
V gene: TRBV4-1

CDR3 protein: AISDGQGYTEAF
V gene: TRBV10-3

CDR3 protein: ASTRGLAGHDHQETQY
V gene: TRBV18

CDR3 protein: ASSFGESLWDIQY
V gene: TRBV28

CDR3 protein: ASSDKFGQSYGYT
V gene: TRBV6-1

CDR3 protein: ASSLAGTSGAGELF
V gene: TRBV5-1

CDR3 protein: ASSQDQWFTRNEKLF
V gene: TRBV4-1

CDR3 protein: ASSQVGGREQY
V gene: TRBV14

CDR3 protein: ASSSTRPGTDTQY
V gene: TRBV5-6

CDR3 protein: ATSRRLGGANYGYT
V gene: TRBV15

CDR3 protein: ASSRSSVQY
V gene: TRBV7-2

CDR3 protein: SARDPDLFSYNEQF
V gene: TRBV20-1

CDR3 protein: ASSLQGARGIQY
V gene: TRBV12-3/TRBV12-4

CDR3 protein: ASSLATSYNEQF
V gene: TRBV5-1

CDR3 protein: ASSDSTALGSSYNEQF
V gene: TRBV2

CDR3 protein: ASSLARQMNTEAF
V gene: TRBV12-3/TRBV12-4

CDR3 protein: SVEGSDFNEQF
V gene: TRBV29-1

CDR3 protein: ASSLWGRGHNEQF
V gene: TRBV12-3/TRBV12-4

CDR3 protein: ASSLNRYGEAF
V gene: TRBV5-1

CDR3 protein: ALSGTSLETQY
V gene: TRBV10-3

CDR3 protein: ASTPWAGAYNEQF
V gene: TRBV4-1

CDR3 protein: ASSLGGGYWFEQF
V gene: TRBV7-8

CDR3 protein: ASSLALASYEQY
V gene: TRBV7-9

CDR3 protein: ASSSTGTSGPGGDTQY
V gene: TRBV5-1

CDR3 protein: AIDRSLSYNEQF
V gene: TRBV10-2

CDR3 protein: ASSPGQGPGANVLT
V gene: TRBV4-1

CDR3 protein: ASSLMETQY
V gene: TRBV28

CDR3 protein: ASSQGGQGYEQY
V gene: TRBV12-3/TRBV12-4

CDR3 protein: ASYHQYLAETYEQY
V gene: TRBV18

CDR3 protein: SAREARGISYEQY
V gene: TRBV20-1

CDR3 protein: ASSQDSQGRQPQH
V gene: TRBV4-2

CDR3 protein: ASSPRDRGHRNTEAF
V gene: TRBV7-9

CDR3 protein: ASSVVGAGQETQY
V gene: TRBV19

CDR3 protein: ASSYSILGSSGNTIY
V gene: TRBV6-5

CDR3 protein: ASSTQGGQPQH
V gene: TRBV19

CDR3 protein: ASSLSGIYGYT
V gene: TRBV7-9

CDR3 protein: SARSGWSDATGELF
V gene: TRBV20-1

CDR3 protein: ASSSRLATNEKLF
V gene: TRBV12-3/TRBV12-4

CDR3 protein: ASTMTGSSYEQY
V gene: TRBV12-3/TRBV12-4

CDR3 protein: ASSSLAGGLYEQY
V gene: TRBV7-6

CDR3 protein: ASSSPMWGETQY
V gene: TRBV5-1

CDR3 protein: ASSSDRVVNEQY
V gene: TRBV6-2/TRBV6-3